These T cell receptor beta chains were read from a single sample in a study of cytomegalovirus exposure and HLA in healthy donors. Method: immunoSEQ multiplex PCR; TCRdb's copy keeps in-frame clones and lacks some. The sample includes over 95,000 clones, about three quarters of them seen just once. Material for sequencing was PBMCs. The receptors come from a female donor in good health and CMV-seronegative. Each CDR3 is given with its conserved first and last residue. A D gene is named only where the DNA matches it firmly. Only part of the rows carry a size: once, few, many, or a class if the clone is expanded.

cdr3_nt: TGTGCCAGCGAATCCGGGACTAGCGGGGCTACGCAGTATTTT; cdr3_aa: CASESGTSGATQYF; j_call: TRBJ2-3; cdr3_length: 14; v_call: TRBV5-4; clone_size: -; d_call: TRBD2
cdr3_nt: TGCGCCAGCAGCCGAGTCGTGGATTCACCCCTCCACTTT; cdr3_aa: CASSRVVDSPLHF; j_call: TRBJ1-6; cdr3_length: 13; v_call: TRBV5-1; clone_size: -; d_call: -
cdr3_nt: TGCGCCAGCAGCCTCGGTAGCGGGGGCACCTACAATGAGCAGTTCTTC; cdr3_aa: CASSLGSGGTYNEQFF; j_call: TRBJ2-1; cdr3_length: 16; v_call: TRBV4-1; clone_size: once; d_call: TRBD2
cdr3_nt: TGTGCCAGCAGTTACTCGGGGGGTCCTAATGAAAAACTGTTTTTT; cdr3_aa: CASSYSGGPNEKLFF; j_call: TRBJ1-4; cdr3_length: 15; v_call: TRBV6-6; clone_size: -; d_call: -
cdr3_nt: TGTGCCAGCAGCTTAGCCCGGACAGGGTCAGGGCCGAACACTGAAGCTTTCTTT; cdr3_aa: CASSLARTGSGPNTEAFF; j_call: TRBJ1-1; cdr3_length: 18; v_call: TRBV11-2; clone_size: -; d_call: TRBD1
cdr3_nt: TGTGCCAGCAGCTTAGGCGCGGCTGGCTTTTCTTCACCCCTCCACTTT; cdr3_aa: CASSLGAAGFSSPLHF; j_call: TRBJ1-6; cdr3_length: 16; v_call: TRBV11-2; clone_size: -; d_call: -
cdr3_nt: TGTGCCAGCAGCTTAACTTCGACTAGCGGGGGGTTCAATGAGCAGTTCTTC; cdr3_aa: CASSLTSTSGGFNEQFF; j_call: TRBJ2-1; cdr3_length: 17; v_call: TRBV5-8; clone_size: -; d_call: TRBD2
cdr3_nt: TGTGCCAGCAGCTTGGGGGACAGGGACTATGGCTACACCTTC; cdr3_aa: CASSLGDRDYGYTF; j_call: TRBJ1-2; cdr3_length: 14; v_call: TRBV5-5; clone_size: -; d_call: TRBD1
cdr3_nt: TGTGCCAGCAGGACAGTACATGACAGGAGCTCCTATAATTCACCCCTCCACTTT; cdr3_aa: CASRTVHDRSSYNSPLHF; j_call: TRBJ1-6; cdr3_length: 18; v_call: TRBV27; clone_size: -; d_call: -
cdr3_nt: TGTGCCAGCAGTCCGTCACAGGGGAACACTGAAGCTTTCTTT; cdr3_aa: CASSPSQGNTEAFF; j_call: TRBJ1-1; cdr3_length: 14; v_call: TRBV28; clone_size: -; d_call: -
cdr3_nt: TGTGCCAGCAGCCCCCGGGACAGGGGGTACGAGCAGTACTTC; cdr3_aa: CASSPRDRGYEQYF; j_call: TRBJ2-7; cdr3_length: 14; v_call: TRBV7-2; clone_size: -; d_call: TRBD1
cdr3_nt: TGTGCCATCAGTGCGTTGACTAGCGGGGTTATCGTGCAGTACTTC; cdr3_aa: CAISALTSGVIVQYF; j_call: TRBJ2-7; cdr3_length: 15; v_call: TRBV10-3; clone_size: -; d_call: TRBD2
cdr3_nt: TGTGCCAGCATATTTCGGGCGGGGGGCACTGAAGCTTTCTTT; cdr3_aa: CASIFRAGGTEAFF; j_call: TRBJ1-1; cdr3_length: 14; v_call: TRBV27; clone_size: -; d_call: -
cdr3_nt: TGTGCCAGCAGTGATGGGCTAGCCAATGAGCAGTTCTTC; cdr3_aa: CASSDGLANEQFF; j_call: TRBJ2-1; cdr3_length: 13; v_call: TRBV2; clone_size: -; d_call: -
cdr3_nt: TGTGCCAGCAGTTTATCCGCAGGGGATTTGTGGGATGGCTACACCTTC; cdr3_aa: CASSLSAGDLWDGYTF; j_call: TRBJ1-2; cdr3_length: 16; v_call: TRBV27; clone_size: -; d_call: -
cdr3_nt: TGCGCCAGCAGCTTGGCCCCGGGACTAGATGAAAATGAGCAGTTCTTC; cdr3_aa: CASSLAPGLDENEQFF; j_call: TRBJ2-1; cdr3_length: 16; v_call: TRBV5-1; clone_size: -; d_call: TRBD2
cdr3_nt: TGTGCCAGCAGCCCCGGGTACCTTAACTATGGCTACACCTTC; cdr3_aa: CASSPGYLNYGYTF; j_call: TRBJ1-2; cdr3_length: 14; v_call: TRBV7-3; clone_size: few; d_call: -
cdr3_nt: TGTGCCAGCAGCTTCCGGACAGGGGGCGCAAAAGGCTACACCTTC; cdr3_aa: CASSFRTGGAKGYTF; j_call: TRBJ1-2; cdr3_length: 15; v_call: TRBV11-2; clone_size: -; d_call: TRBD1
cdr3_nt: TGTGCCAGCAGCACACGGGACAGACAGAACACTGAAGCTTTCTTT; cdr3_aa: CASSTRDRQNTEAFF; j_call: TRBJ1-1; cdr3_length: 15; v_call: TRBV5-4; clone_size: -; d_call: TRBD1
cdr3_nt: TGTGCCAGCAGCTCCGTCGAGACCCAGTACTTC; cdr3_aa: CASSSVETQYF; j_call: TRBJ2-5; cdr3_length: 11; v_call: TRBV7-2; clone_size: -; d_call: -
cdr3_nt: TGTGCTAGTGGTTTGGTACGACAGGGGGGCCTTGTTCTGAACACTGAAGCTTTCTTT; cdr3_aa: CASGLVRQGGLVLNTEAFF; j_call: TRBJ1-1; cdr3_length: 19; v_call: TRBV12-5; clone_size: -; d_call: TRBD1
cdr3_nt: TGTGCCAGCAGCTTAAGCGGGGGGGCCATCATTAGGGATACGCAGTATTTT; cdr3_aa: CASSLSGGAIIRDTQYF; j_call: TRBJ2-3; cdr3_length: 17; v_call: TRBV9; clone_size: -; d_call: TRBD2
cdr3_nt: TGTGCCAGCAGCTTCTTAGGACAGGGGGCGACATATGGCTACACCTTC; cdr3_aa: CASSFLGQGATYGYTF; j_call: TRBJ1-2; cdr3_length: 16; v_call: TRBV7-2; clone_size: -; d_call: TRBD1
cdr3_nt: TGTGCCAGCAGCCTACCTAGCACAGATACGCAGTATTTT; cdr3_aa: CASSLPSTDTQYF; j_call: TRBJ2-3; cdr3_length: 13; v_call: TRBV7-2; clone_size: once; d_call: -
cdr3_nt: TGTGCCAGTAGTATTTCCGGACATAGCAATCAGCCCCAGCATTTT; cdr3_aa: CASSISGHSNQPQHF; j_call: TRBJ1-5; cdr3_length: 15; v_call: TRBV19; clone_size: -; d_call: -
cdr3_nt: TGTTCCAGCAGCCACAAAACTACAGGGGTCGAGCAGTACTTC; cdr3_aa: CSSSHKTTGVEQYF; j_call: TRBJ2-7; cdr3_length: 14; v_call: TRBV7-9; clone_size: once; d_call: TRBD1
cdr3_nt: TGTGCCAGCAGCATAGGGGTAGCGAGAAACAATGAGCAGTTCTTC; cdr3_aa: CASSIGVARNNEQFF; j_call: TRBJ2-1; cdr3_length: 15; v_call: TRBV7-2; clone_size: -; d_call: -
cdr3_nt: TGTGCCAGCAGCTCCTCGGGGACAGGGGGAAACGAGCAGTACTTC; cdr3_aa: CASSSSGTGGNEQYF; j_call: TRBJ2-7; cdr3_length: 15; v_call: TRBV7-9; clone_size: -; d_call: TRBD1
cdr3_nt: TGTGCCAGCAGTTACCTGGGCGGGGGGGCCGCCGGGGAGCTGTTTTTT; cdr3_aa: CASSYLGGGAAGELFF; j_call: TRBJ2-2; cdr3_length: 16; v_call: TRBV6-6; clone_size: once; d_call: TRBD2
cdr3_nt: TGTGCCAGCAGCTCTAGGGCAAGGGGGGGGACGAACACTGAAGCTTTCTTT; cdr3_aa: CASSSRARGGTNTEAFF; j_call: TRBJ1-1; cdr3_length: 17; v_call: TRBV5-4; clone_size: -; d_call: -
cdr3_nt: TGTGCCAGCAGCTTAGGACGGCTTGCGGTAGGACATTCTGCTTTCTTT; cdr3_aa: CASSLGRLAVGHSAFF; j_call: TRBJ1-1; cdr3_length: 16; v_call: TRBV7-2; clone_size: -; d_call: -
cdr3_nt: TGTGCCTGGAAACAGCACACTGAAGCTTTCTTT; cdr3_aa: CAWKQHTEAFF; j_call: TRBJ1-1; cdr3_length: 11; v_call: TRBV30; clone_size: few; d_call: -
cdr3_nt: TGTGCCAGCAGTTACTCAATACTAGCGGGGGAAGAGACCCAGTACTTC; cdr3_aa: CASSYSILAGEETQYF; j_call: TRBJ2-5; cdr3_length: 16; v_call: TRBV6-5; clone_size: -; d_call: TRBD2
cdr3_nt: TGTGCCAGTAGAGGGAGCTCCTACGAGCAGTACTTC; cdr3_aa: CASRGSSYEQYF; j_call: TRBJ2-7; cdr3_length: 12; v_call: TRBV19; clone_size: once; d_call: -
cdr3_nt: TGTGCCAGCGCGACAGGGTGGGCCGGGGAGCTGTTTTTT; cdr3_aa: CASATGWAGELFF; j_call: TRBJ2-2; cdr3_length: 13; v_call: TRBV27; clone_size: -; d_call: TRBD1
cdr3_nt: TGTGCCAGCAGCTTAGGAGCCAGCGGGGGGCGCACAGATACGCAGTATTTT; cdr3_aa: CASSLGASGGRTDTQYF; j_call: TRBJ2-3; cdr3_length: 17; v_call: TRBV7-9; clone_size: -; d_call: TRBD2
cdr3_nt: TGTGCCAGCAGCCCCGCCGGGAGGGCTGGAAACACCATATATTTT; cdr3_aa: CASSPAGRAGNTIYF; j_call: TRBJ1-3; cdr3_length: 15; v_call: TRBV11-2; clone_size: -; d_call: -
cdr3_nt: TGTGCCAGCAGCTTGGTCCTAGCGGGGGGGCTTGCTGAGACCCAGTACTTC; cdr3_aa: CASSLVLAGGLAETQYF; j_call: TRBJ2-5; cdr3_length: 17; v_call: TRBV5-5; clone_size: -; d_call: TRBD2
cdr3_nt: TGTGCCAGCAGCTTGGCCGACAGCCACTTCACAGATACGCAGTATTTT; cdr3_aa: CASSLADSHFTDTQYF; j_call: TRBJ2-3; cdr3_length: 16; v_call: TRBV5-5; clone_size: once; d_call: -
cdr3_nt: TGTGCCAGCAGTGTTGGGGCCACAGATACGCAGTATTTT; cdr3_aa: CASSVGATDTQYF; j_call: TRBJ2-3; cdr3_length: 13; v_call: TRBV6-4; clone_size: -; d_call: -
cdr3_nt: TGTGCCAGCAGCCCTACCAGGCGCGCCTACAATGAGCAGTTCTTC; cdr3_aa: CASSPTRRAYNEQFF; j_call: TRBJ2-1; cdr3_length: 15; v_call: TRBV11-1; clone_size: -; d_call: -
cdr3_nt: TGTGCCAGCTCAATCCAAGGGACAGCCTATAATTCACCCCTCCACTTT; cdr3_aa: CASSIQGTAYNSPLHF; j_call: TRBJ1-6; cdr3_length: 16; v_call: TRBV18; clone_size: -; d_call: TRBD1
cdr3_nt: TGCGCCAGCAGCCAGACCGGGACTAGGTATAACAATGAGCAGTTCTTC; cdr3_aa: CASSQTGTRYNNEQFF; j_call: TRBJ2-1; cdr3_length: 16; v_call: TRBV4-3; clone_size: -; d_call: TRBD2
cdr3_nt: TGTGCCACCAGCAGAGGGGCGGGGGAGACCCAGTACTTC; cdr3_aa: CATSRGAGETQYF; j_call: TRBJ2-5; cdr3_length: 13; v_call: TRBV15; clone_size: -; d_call: -
cdr3_nt: TGTGCCAGCAGCCAAGATCCAAAGACCGGGGGCACTGAAGCTTTCTTT; cdr3_aa: CASSQDPKTGGTEAFF; j_call: TRBJ1-1; cdr3_length: 16; v_call: TRBV4-2; clone_size: few; d_call: -